This record concerns one TCR beta chain sequence. As originally analysed: By means of reference gene primer amplification, nucleated cell counts were estimated. Repertoires were generated with immunoSEQ multiplex PCR, while TCRdb's copy carries only in-frame clones and drops some. The V and J calls and clone size were taken over from that table, and D and trimming were inferred from the DNA. The profile shows roughly 330,000 clones, roughly 87% of them singletons. This record belongs to a study of blood T cell repertoires in COVID-19. Study details: Collection of acute and convalescent COVID-19 samples took place in the United States, Italy and Spain.

The sequencing sample was made of peripheral blood. This sequence was found in a man aged 25 to 40 with COVID-19, enrolled during active disease.

Here the CDR3 reads CASSLNAYGTGHNQPQHF. The DNA of the CDR3 is TGTGCCAGCAGCTTAAACGCTTATGGGACAGGCCACAATCAGCCCCAGCATTTT. The rearrangement links TRBV7-9 to TRBJ1-5; TRBD1 aligns across 8 bases. With 2 bases clipped from V and 3 bases from J, the junction kept 12 bases outside the gene matches. The CDR3 consists of 18 residues. The germline V gene has CDR1 SEHNR and CDR2 FQNEAQ (reference sequence). Full variable domain (remainder filled in from reference TRBV7-9 and TRBJ1-5): DTGVSQNPRHKITKRGQNVTFRCDPISEHNRLYWYRQTLGQGPEFLTYFQNEAQLEKSRLLSDRFSAERPKGSFSTLEIQRTEQGDSAMYLCASSLNAYGTGHNQPQHFGDGTRLSIL.